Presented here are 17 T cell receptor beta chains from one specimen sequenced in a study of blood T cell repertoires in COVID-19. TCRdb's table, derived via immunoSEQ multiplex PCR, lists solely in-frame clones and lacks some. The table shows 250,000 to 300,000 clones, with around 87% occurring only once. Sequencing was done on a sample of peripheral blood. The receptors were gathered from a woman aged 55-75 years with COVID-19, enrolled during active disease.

The CDR3 bases are TGTGCCAGCAGTTTGGCGGGGAGCAATCAGCCCCAGCATTTT. This gives the protein CASSLAGSNQPQHF. This sequence joins TRBV6-5 and TRBJ1-5; no definite D call. The CDR3 covers 14 residues. V lost 4 bases, J lost 1 base, and 8 bases lay in between. Germline CDR1 MNHEY, CDR2 SVGAGI.

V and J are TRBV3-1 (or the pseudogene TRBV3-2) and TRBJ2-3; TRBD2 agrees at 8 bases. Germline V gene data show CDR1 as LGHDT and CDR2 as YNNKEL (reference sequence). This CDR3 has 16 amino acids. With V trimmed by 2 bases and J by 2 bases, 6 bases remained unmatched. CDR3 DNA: TGTGCCAGCAGCCAAAGGACGGGACTAGTCACAGATACGCAGTATTTT. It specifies CASSQRTGLVTDTQYF.

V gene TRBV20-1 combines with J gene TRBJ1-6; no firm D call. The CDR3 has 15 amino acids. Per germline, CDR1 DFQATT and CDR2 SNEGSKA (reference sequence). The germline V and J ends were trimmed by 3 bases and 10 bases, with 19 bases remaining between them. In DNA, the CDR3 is TGCAGTGCTAGTTGGCCCCCGGGAGGTGAATCACCCCTCCACTTT. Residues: CSASWPPGGESPLHF.

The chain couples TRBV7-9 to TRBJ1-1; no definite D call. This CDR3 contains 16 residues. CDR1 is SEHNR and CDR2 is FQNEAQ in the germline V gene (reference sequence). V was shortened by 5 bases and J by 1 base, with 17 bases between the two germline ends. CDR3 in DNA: TGTGCCAGCAGCGACGACCGGGTTTGGCGGAACACTGAAGCTTTCTTT. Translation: CASSDDRVWRNTEAFF.

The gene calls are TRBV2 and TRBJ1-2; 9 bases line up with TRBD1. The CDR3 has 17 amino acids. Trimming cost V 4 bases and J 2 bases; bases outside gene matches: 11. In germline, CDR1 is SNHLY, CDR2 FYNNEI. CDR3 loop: CASSAAGTGIRNYGYTF. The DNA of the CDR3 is TGTGCCAGCAGTGCGGCCGGGACAGGGATCCGGAACTATGGCTACACCTTC. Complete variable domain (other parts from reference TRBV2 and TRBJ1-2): EPEVTQTPSHQVTQMGQEVILRCVPISNHLYFYWYRQILGQKVEFLVSFYNNEISEKSEIFDDQFSVERPDGSNFTLKIRSTKLEDSAMYFCASSAAGTGIRNYGYTFGSGTRLTVV.

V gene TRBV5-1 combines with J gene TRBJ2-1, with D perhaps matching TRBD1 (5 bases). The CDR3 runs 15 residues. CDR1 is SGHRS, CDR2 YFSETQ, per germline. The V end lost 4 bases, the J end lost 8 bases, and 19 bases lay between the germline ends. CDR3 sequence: CASSRKTVGHHEQFF. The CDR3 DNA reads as TGCGCCAGCAGCCGTAAGACAGTGGGCCACCATGAGCAGTTCTTC. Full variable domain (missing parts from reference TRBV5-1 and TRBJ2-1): KAGVTQTPRYLIKTRGQQVTLSCSPISGHRSVSWYQQTPGQGLQFLFEYFSETQRNKGNFPGRFSGRQFSNSRSEMNVSTLELGDSALYLCASSRKTVGHHEQFFGPGTRLTVL.

The DNA of the CDR3 is TGTGCCAGCAGTTTTCCTGCCGGGGGAAAACTGTTTTTT. Encoded protein: CASSFPAGGKLFF. The chain joins TRBV28 to TRBJ1-4, with D perhaps matching TRBD1 (5 bases). The germline gives CDR1 MDHEN, CDR2 SYDVKM. This CDR3 has 13 amino acids. V lost 3 bases and J 10 bases, leaving 12 bases between the germline ends.

CDR3 loop: CATSRGGEETQYF. The CDR3 DNA reads as TGTGCCACCAGCAGAGGGGGGGAGGAGACCCAGTACTTC. The V and J genes are TRBV15 and TRBJ2-5, with a tentative D call TRBD2 (6 bases). CDR1 LNHNV and CDR2 YYDKDF come from the germline V gene (reference sequence). The V gene lost 1 base and the J gene lost 5 bases, with 8 bases spanning the gap. The CDR3 sequence is 13 residues long.

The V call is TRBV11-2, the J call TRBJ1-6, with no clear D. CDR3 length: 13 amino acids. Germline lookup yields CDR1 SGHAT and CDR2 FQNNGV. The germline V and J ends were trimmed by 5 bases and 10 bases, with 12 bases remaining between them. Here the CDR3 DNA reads TGTGCCAGCAGCCTACCGGTGGGCTCACCCCTCCACTTT. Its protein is CASSLPVGSPLHF.

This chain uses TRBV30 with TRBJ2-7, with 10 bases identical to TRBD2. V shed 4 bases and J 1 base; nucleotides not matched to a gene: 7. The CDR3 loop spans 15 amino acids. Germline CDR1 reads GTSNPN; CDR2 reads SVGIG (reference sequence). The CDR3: CAWILSGRGSYEQYF. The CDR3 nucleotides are TGTGCCTGGATATTGAGCGGGAGGGGTTCCTACGAGCAGTACTTC.

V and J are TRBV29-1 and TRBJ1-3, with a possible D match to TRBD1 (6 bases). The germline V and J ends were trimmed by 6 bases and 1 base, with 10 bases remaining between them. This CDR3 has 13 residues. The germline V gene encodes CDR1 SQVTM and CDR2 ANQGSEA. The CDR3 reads CSVLTGSGNTIYF. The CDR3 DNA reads TGCAGCGTACTTACAGGGTCTGGAAACACCATATATTTT.

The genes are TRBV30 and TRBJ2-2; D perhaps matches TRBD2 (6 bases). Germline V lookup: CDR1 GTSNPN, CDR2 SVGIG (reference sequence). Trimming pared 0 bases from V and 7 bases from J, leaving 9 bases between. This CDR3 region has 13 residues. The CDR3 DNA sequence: TGTGCCTGGAGTGTCCTGGACTACGGGGAGCTGTTTTTT. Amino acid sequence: CAWSVLDYGELFF.

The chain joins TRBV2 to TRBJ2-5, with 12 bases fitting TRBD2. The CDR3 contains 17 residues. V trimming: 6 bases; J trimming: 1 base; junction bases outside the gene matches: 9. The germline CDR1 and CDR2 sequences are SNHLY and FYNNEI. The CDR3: CASRHGLAGLLQETQYF. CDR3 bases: TGTGCCAGCAGACACGGACTAGCGGGGTTGCTCCAAGAGACCCAGTACTTC.

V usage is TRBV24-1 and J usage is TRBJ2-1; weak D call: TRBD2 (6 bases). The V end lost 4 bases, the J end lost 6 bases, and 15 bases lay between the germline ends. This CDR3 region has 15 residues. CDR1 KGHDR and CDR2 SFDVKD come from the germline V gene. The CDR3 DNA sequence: TGTGCCACCAGTGACCCCATCGGACTAACCAATGAGCAGTTCTTC. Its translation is CATSDPIGLTNEQFF.

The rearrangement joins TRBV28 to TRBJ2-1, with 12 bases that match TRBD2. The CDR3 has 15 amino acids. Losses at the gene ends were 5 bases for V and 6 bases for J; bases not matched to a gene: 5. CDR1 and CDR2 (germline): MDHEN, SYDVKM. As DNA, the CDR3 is TGTGCCAGCAGTCAGACTAGCGGGAGAGGCAATGAGCAGTTCTTC. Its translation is CASSQTSGRGNEQFF.

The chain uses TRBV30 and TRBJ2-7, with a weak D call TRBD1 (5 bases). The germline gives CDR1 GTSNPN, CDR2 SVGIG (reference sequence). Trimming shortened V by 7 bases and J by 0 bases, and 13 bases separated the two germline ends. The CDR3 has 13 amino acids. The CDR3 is CAYDRQSSYEQYF. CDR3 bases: TGTGCCTATGACAGACAGAGCTCCTACGAGCAGTACTTC.

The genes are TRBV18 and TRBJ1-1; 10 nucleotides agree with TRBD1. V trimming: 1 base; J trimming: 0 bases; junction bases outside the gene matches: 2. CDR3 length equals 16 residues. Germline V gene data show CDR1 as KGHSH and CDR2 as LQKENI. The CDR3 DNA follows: TGTGCCAGCTCACCACGGACAGGGGGTTTGAACACTGAAGCTTTCTTT. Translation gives CASSPRTGGLNTEAFF.